Below, one T cell receptor beta chain is given with its context. This entry comes from a study of blood T cell repertoires in COVID-19. Overall study: The United States, Italy and Spain were the sources of the acute and convalescent COVID-19 samples.

Data came from immunoSEQ multiplex PCR; TCRdb stores just in-frame clones and leaves some out. The data contain tens of thousands of clones, approximately 90% of them singletons. This CDR3 contains 16 residues. Germline lookup yields CDR1 SGHDT and CDR2 YYEEEE. The ends were cut back, 0 bases at V and 7 bases at J, with 16 bases in the middle. The sequencing input was peripheral blood. V is TRBV5-6 and J is TRBJ1-4; D may be TRBD1 (6 bases). The sequence was collected from a man aged 45 to 65 with acute or convalescent COVID-19. CDR3: CASSLGSDRLREKLFF. DNA of the CDR3: TGTGCCAGCAGCTTGGGATCGGACAGATTACGTGAAAAACTGTTTTTT.